These T cell receptor beta chains were read from a single sample in a study of OX40 agonist ivuxolimab in advanced cancers. Profiling relied on immunoSEQ multiplex PCR, and the TCRdb table lists in-frame clones only, not all of them. In the table there are approximately 21,000 clones, 75% to 85% of which are singletons. Sequenced here: CD4+ or CD8+ T cells sorted from blood, sampled in a trial of the OX40 agonist ivuxolimab. These receptors came from an adult with an advanced solid tumor such as melanoma, head and neck, liver or kidney cancer. CDR3s include the opening cysteine and the closing phenylalanine or tryptophan. The order of the fields is V gene, D gene, clone size, J gene, CDR3 protein, CDR3 DNA. The D gene is left open where the match is weak. Size tells how often a clone was seen (once, few, many) or the class of an expanded clone, and some rows leave it out.

>TRBV4-1|TRBD1|NA|TRBJ1-4
CASSQHGTAKFEKLFF
TGCGCCAGCAGCCAACATGGGACAGCCAAATTTGAAAAACTGTTTTTT
>TRBV7-9|NA|NA|TRBJ2-1
CASSPGGAGGNEQFF
TGTGCCAGCAGCCCCGGGGGGGCAGGGGGCAATGAGCAGTTCTTC
>TRBV2|TRBD1|NA|TRBJ1-5
CASSLTGGEWQPQHF
TGTGCCAGCAGCCTCACAGGGGGTGAGTGGCAGCCCCAGCATTTT
>TRBV2|NA|NA|TRBJ2-1
CASSGMTSTNEQFF
TGTGCCAGCAGTGGGATGACGAGTACCAATGAGCAGTTCTTC
>TRBV27|TRBD1|NA|TRBJ2-7
CASSPRQGGYEQYF
TGTGCCAGCAGTCCTCGACAGGGGGGCTACGAGCAGTACTTC
>TRBV19|TRBD2|NA|TRBJ2-2
CASSGGRVRGTGELFF
TGTGCCAGTAGTGGCGGGAGGGTTAGAGGCACCGGGGAGCTGTTTTTT
>TRBV30|NA|NA|TRBJ1-1
CAWSVYTVPAEAFF
TGTGCCTGGAGTGTATACACGGTCCCTGCTGAAGCTTTCTTT
>TRBV28|NA|NA|TRBJ1-1
CASSPYHRERTEAFF
TGTGCCAGCAGTCCTTACCACAGGGAAAGGACTGAAGCTTTCTTT
>TRBV10-1|NA|NA|TRBJ2-3
CASSGLGTDTQYF
TGCGCCAGCAGTGGACTCGGCACAGATACGCAGTATTTT
>TRBV30|NA|NA|TRBJ1-2
CAWRGVKAYGYTF
TGTGCCTGGAGGGGAGTTAAAGCCTATGGCTACACCTTC
>TRBV7-2|NA|NA|TRBJ2-2
CASSFWGYTGELFF
TGTGCCAGCAGCTTCTGGGGGTACACCGGGGAGCTGTTTTTT
>TRBV5-1|NA|NA|TRBJ1-2
CASSLATGQDYGYTF
TGCGCCAGCAGCTTGGCAACAGGGCAAGACTATGGCTACACCTTC
>TRBV7-2|NA|NA|TRBJ2-5
CASSLVPRSYQETQYF
TGTGCCAGCAGCTTAGTCCCTAGGTCGTACCAAGAGACCCAGTACTTC
>TRBV27|TRBD1|NA|TRBJ2-6
CASSLRQGSRSGANVLTF
TGTGCCAGCAGTCTCCGACAGGGGTCACGCTCTGGGGCCAACGTCCTGACTTTC
>TRBV7-9|NA|once|TRBJ1-2
CASSPDGLAYGYTF
TGTGCCAGCAGCCCTGATGGTCTCGCCTATGGCTACACCTTC
>TRBV27|TRBD1|once|TRBJ2-1
CASLPRRDSYNEQFF
TGTGCCAGCTTACCACGTAGGGACAGCTACAATGAGCAGTTCTTC
>TRBV19|NA|NA|TRBJ2-3
CASSIVWDSGSLTDTQYF
TGTGCCAGTAGTATAGTTTGGGACAGCGGGAGTCTCACAGATACGCAGTATTTT
>TRBV5-1|TRBD2|NA|TRBJ2-1
CASSLAVAGGDEQFF
TGCGCCAGCAGCTTGGCCGTAGCGGGAGGGGATGAGCAGTTCTTC
>TRBV6-5|NA|NA|TRBJ1-2
CASSYSMGRGYGYTF
TGTGCCAGCAGTTACTCGATGGGCAGGGGTTATGGCTACACCTTC
>TRBV14|NA|NA|TRBJ2-2
CASSRDYTNTGELFF
TGTGCCAGCAGCCGCGACTATACTAACACCGGGGAGCTGTTTTTT
>TRBV28|TRBD1|once|TRBJ1-4
CASTTTGGGNEKLFF
TGTGCCAGCACCACCACAGGGGGGGGTAATGAAAAACTGTTTTTT
>TRBV18|TRBD2|once|TRBJ2-7
CASSPLGGGAYEQYF
TGTGCCAGCTCACCACTGGGCGGGGGGGCCTACGAGCAGTACTTC
>TRBV27|TRBD2|NA|TRBJ2-3
CASSSGTSFTDTQYF
TGTGCCAGCAGTTCGGGGACTAGCTTCACAGATACGCAGTATTTT
>TRBV30|TRBD1|NA|TRBJ2-1
CAWSPFSGGDEQFF
TGTGCCTGGAGTCCTTTTTCAGGGGGCGATGAGCAGTTCTTC
>TRBV30|TRBD2|NA|TRBJ2-5
CACPKWGLAGVFETQYF
TGTGCCTGCCCAAAATGGGGACTAGCGGGAGTGTTTGAGACCCAGTACTTC
>TRBV18|TRBD2|NA|TRBJ2-1
CASSLESGGTYNEQFF
TGTGCCAGCTCACTCGAGAGCGGGGGGACTTACAATGAGCAGTTCTTC